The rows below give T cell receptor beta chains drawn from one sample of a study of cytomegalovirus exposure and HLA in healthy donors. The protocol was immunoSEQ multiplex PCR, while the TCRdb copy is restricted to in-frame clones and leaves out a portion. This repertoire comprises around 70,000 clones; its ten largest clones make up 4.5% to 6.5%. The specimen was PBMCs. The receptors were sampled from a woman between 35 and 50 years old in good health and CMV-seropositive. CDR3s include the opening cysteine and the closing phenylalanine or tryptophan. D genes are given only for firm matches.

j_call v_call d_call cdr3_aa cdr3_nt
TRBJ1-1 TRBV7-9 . CASSLAGGLSAFF TGTGCCAGCAGCCTAGCTGGAGGGCTTTCGGCTTTCTTT
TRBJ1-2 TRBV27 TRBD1 CASRLTRDREYGYTF TGTGCCAGCAGATTAACCCGGGACAGGGAGTATGGCTACACCTTC
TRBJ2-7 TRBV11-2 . CASGQYEQYF TGTGCCAGCGGGCAATACGAGCAGTACTTC
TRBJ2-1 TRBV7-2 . CASSLGYEEQFF TGTGCCAGCAGCTTAGGATACGAGGAGCAGTTCTTC
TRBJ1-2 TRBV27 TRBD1 CASSLYGGLTGLDGYTF TGTGCCAGCAGTTTATACGGGGGATTGACAGGGTTGGATGGCTACACCTTC
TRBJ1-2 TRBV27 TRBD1 CASAVTGAIIYGYTF TGTGCCAGCGCCGTTACAGGGGCGATTATCTATGGCTACACCTTC
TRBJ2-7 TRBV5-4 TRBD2 CASSGRGVYEQYF TGTGCCAGCTCAGGACGGGGGGTTTACGAGCAGTACTTC
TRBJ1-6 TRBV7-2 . CASSLDAGLNSPLHF TGTGCCAGCAGCTTAGATGCAGGCCTCAATTCACCCCTCCACTTT
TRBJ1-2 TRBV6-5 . CASSYSTAPYGYTF TGTGCCAGCAGTTACTCGACTGCCCCCTATGGCTACACCTTC
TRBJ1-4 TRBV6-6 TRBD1 CASSYTGTGVNEKLFF TGTGCCAGCAGTTACACCGGGACAGGGGTAAATGAAAAACTGTTTTTT
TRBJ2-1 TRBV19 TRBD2 CASSQVTSGSRNEQFF TGTGCCAGTAGCCAAGTGACTAGCGGGAGTAGAAATGAGCAGTTCTTC
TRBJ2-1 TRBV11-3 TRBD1 CASSLGATGEQFF TGTGCCAGCAGCCTAGGGGCTACAGGGGAACAGTTCTTC
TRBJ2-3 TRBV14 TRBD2 CASSPTLGLAGGTTSSHTQYF TGTGCCAGCAGCCCCACACTAGGACTAGCGGGGGGCACCACCTCCTCCCATACGCAGTATTTT
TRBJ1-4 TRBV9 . CASSQGPHGSELFF TGTGCCAGCAGCCAGGGACCGCACGGGAGCGAACTGTTTTTT
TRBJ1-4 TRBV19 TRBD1 CASSLGGARQGDEKLFF TGTGCCAGTAGTTTGGGAGGCGCGAGACAGGGGGATGAAAAACTGTTTTTT
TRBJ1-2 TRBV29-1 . CSVESRIADGYTF TGCAGCGTTGAGTCCAGGATCGCCGATGGCTACACCTTC
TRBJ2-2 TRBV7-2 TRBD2 CASSLGEGSELFF TGTGCCAGCAGCTTAGGGGAGGGATCGGAGCTGTTTTTT
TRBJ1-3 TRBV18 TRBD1 CASSPPRTGVNSGNTIYF TGTGCCAGCTCACCACCGCGGACAGGGGTTAACTCTGGAAACACCATATATTTT
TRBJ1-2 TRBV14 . CASSPLGGEGYTF TGTGCCAGCAGCCCTCTCGGGGGTGAAGGCTACACCTTC
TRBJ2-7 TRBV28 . CASSLDRRYEQYF TGTGCCAGCAGTTTAGACAGAAGATACGAGCAGTACTTC
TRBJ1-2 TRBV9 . CASSVGGGNGYTF TGTGCCAGCAGCGTAGGAGGGGGAAATGGCTACACCTTC
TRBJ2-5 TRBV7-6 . CASSLARVQETQYF TGTGCCAGCAGCCTGGCTAGAGTCCAAGAGACCCAGTACTTC
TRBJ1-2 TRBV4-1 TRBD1 CASSQDRDRAAYGYTF TGCGCCAGCAGCCAAGATAGGGACAGGGCTGCCTATGGCTACACCTTC
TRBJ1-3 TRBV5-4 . CAGSLASGNTIYF TGTGCCGGCAGCTTGGCTTCTGGAAACACCATATATTTT
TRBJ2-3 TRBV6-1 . CASSVRLEGTDTQYF TGTGCCAGCAGTGTCCGACTAGAGGGGACAGATACGCAGTATTTT
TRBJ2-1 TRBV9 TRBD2 CASSVDGGSSYNEQFF TGTGCCAGCAGCGTAGATGGCGGGAGCTCCTACAATGAGCAGTTCTTC
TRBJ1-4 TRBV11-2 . CASVIQAGTNEKLFF TGTGCCAGCGTAATTCAGGCGGGGACTAATGAAAAACTGTTTTTT